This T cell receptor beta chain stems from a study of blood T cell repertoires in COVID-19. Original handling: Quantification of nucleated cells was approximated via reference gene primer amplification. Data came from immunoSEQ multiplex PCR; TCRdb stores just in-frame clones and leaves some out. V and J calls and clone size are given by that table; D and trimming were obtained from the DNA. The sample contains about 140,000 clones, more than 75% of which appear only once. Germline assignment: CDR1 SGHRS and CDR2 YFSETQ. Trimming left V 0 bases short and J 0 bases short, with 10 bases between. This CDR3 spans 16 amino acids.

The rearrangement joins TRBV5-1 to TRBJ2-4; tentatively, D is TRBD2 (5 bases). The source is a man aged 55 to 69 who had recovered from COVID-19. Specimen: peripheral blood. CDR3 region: CASSLEGDLAKNIQYF. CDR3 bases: TGCGCCAGCAGCTTGGAGGGAGATTTAGCCAAAAACATTCAGTACTTC.